Following are 31 T cell receptor beta chains from one sample sequenced in a study of T cells in Graves' hyperthyroidism and ophthalmopathy. Amplified TCR beta CDR3 regions came from RNA transcripts. Primed by the HTBI set, a first-round RT-PCR was run on the TCR CDR3. TCRdb processed the multiplex PCR reads anew with MiXCR; each CDR3 protein has one entry. The table lists about 640,000 distinct CDR3 sequences, less than 25% of them singletons. Sequenced sample: blood. Source of these receptors: a man aged 30 to 39 with Graves' ophthalmopathy.

This clonotype appeared a few times. The chain couples TRBV25-1 to TRBJ2-5, with 10 bases fitting TRBD2. Germline CDR1 and CDR2: MGHDK and SYGVNS. CDR3 length: 15 amino acids. The ends lost 3 bases at V and 5 bases at J; junction bases unmatched: 6. CDR3 region: CASSESGRARETQYF. The CDR3 DNA reads TGTGCCAGCAGTGAGAGCGGGAGGGCAAGGGAGACCCAGTACTTC.

The V and J genes are TRBV12-3 or TRBV12-4 and TRBJ2-7; no reliable D call. V lost 0 bases, J lost 0 bases, and 12 bases lay in between. The CDR3 covers 16 residues. Here the CDR3 reads CASSLALSKSSYEQYF. The CDR3 DNA reads TGTGCCAGCAGTTTAGCGCTAAGCAAAAGCTCCTACGAGCAGTACTTC.

In this sample, this clonotype turned up many times. The chain joins TRBV4-1 to TRBJ1-1, with D tentatively TRBD1 (5 bases). The length of the CDR3 is 14 residues. V was clipped by 2 bases and J by 0 bases, with 7 bases between them. Germline V gives CDR1 MGHRA, CDR2 YSYEKL. CDR3: CASSQPTVNTEAFF. The CDR3 DNA sequence: TGCGCCAGCAGCCAACCGACAGTGAACACTGAAGCTTTCTTT.

This clonotype showed up many times. The chain couples TRBV6-1 to TRBJ2-7; D might be TRBD1 (6 bases). V lost 1 base and J lost 1, with 17 bases in between. Germline CDR1 MNHNS, CDR2 SASEGT. The CDR3 has 17 residues. CDR3 in DNA: TGTGCCAGCAGTGAAGTTGTAACAGGGCAGATTTCCTACGAGCAGTACTTC. Its translation is CASSEVVTGQISYEQYF.

This clonotype has more than one count but fewer than ten. This sequence joins TRBV2 and TRBJ2-3; 9 nucleotides line up with TRBD2. CDR1 is SNHLY, CDR2 FYNNEI, per germline. This CDR3 has 19 amino acids. V dropped 3 bases and J dropped 5; count of bases not matched to a gene: 18. The CDR3 sequence is CASSDSQIWASGTQDTQYF. The CDR3 coding sequence is TGTGCCAGCAGTGATAGCCAAATATGGGCTAGCGGGACTCAAGATACGCAGTATTTT.

In this sample, this clonotype turned up a few times. The V call is TRBV5-1, the J call TRBJ1-1; the match to TRBD1 covers 9 bases. Germline CDR1 reads SGHRS; CDR2 reads YFSETQ. This CDR3 is built from 15 residues. J lost 5 bases, V lost 6 bases, and 11 bases had no gene match. The chain's CDR3 is CASIQGAGRGTEAFF. The CDR3, as DNA: TGCGCCAGCATACAGGGGGCGGGAAGGGGGACTGAAGCTTTCTTT.

This clonotype was found a few times. This chain connects TRBV4-1 to TRBJ2-7; D call uncertain. V was shortened by 2 bases and J by 6 bases, with 11 bases between the two germline ends. Germline CDR1 and CDR2: MGHRA and YSYEKL. The CDR3 is 13 residues long. Written as DNA, the CDR3 is TGCGCCAGCAGCCAAAGTCCGAAGGGCGAGCAGTACTTC. Translation: CASSQSPKGEQYF.

This clonotype appeared a few times. The chain recombines TRBV10-3 with TRBJ2-1; maybe TRBD2 (6 bases). This CDR3 has 14 amino acids. Germline V gives CDR1 ENHRY, CDR2 SYGVKD. Trimming left V 7 bases short and J 5 bases short, with 15 bases between. CDR3 in DNA: TGTGCCATCAACTCCGGGACTGGTGACAATGAGCAGTTCTTC. Its protein product is CAINSGTGDNEQFF.

The chain combines TRBV28 with TRBJ1-2; D uncertain. V lost 7 bases and J 2 bases, leaving 8 bases between the germline ends. CDR1 and CDR2 (germline): MDHEN, SYDVKM. CDR3 length equals 12 residues. Written as DNA, the CDR3 is TGTGCCAGCACCAGCCTAAACTATGGCTACACCTTC. Amino acids: CASTSLNYGYTF.

V usage is TRBV18 and J usage is TRBJ1-6; 12 nucleotides match TRBD1. With 2 bases clipped from V and 7 bases from J, the junction kept 6 bases outside the gene matches. The CDR3 is 17 amino acids. Germline V CDR1 and CDR2: KGHSH, LQKENI. The chain's CDR3 is CASSPAGQGASNSPLHF. In DNA form, the CDR3 reads TGTGCCAGCTCACCAGCGGGACAGGGGGCTTCAAATTCACCCCTCCACTTT.

The chain combines TRBV18 with TRBJ2-2, with TRBD1 matching over 9 bases. The CDR3 is 15 residues long. Germline CDR1 KGHSH, CDR2 LQKENI. V lost 6 bases to trimming and J lost 6 bases; unmatched junction nucleotides: 8. The CDR3 protein is CASSPRTGVAGELFF. CDR3 nucleotide sequence: TGTGCCAGCTCCCCCCGGACAGGGGTAGCCGGGGAGCTGTTTTTT.

This clonotype was seen at least ten times. The rearrangement links TRBV30 to TRBJ2-1; D gene ambiguous. Trimming stripped 3 bases from V and 2 bases from J, with 8 bases between. This CDR3 is built from 13 residues. Germline lookup yields CDR1 GTSNPN and CDR2 SVGIG (reference sequence). The CDR3 loop is CAWRRFTYNEQFF. The CDR3 coding sequence is TGTGCCTGGAGACGGTTTACCTACAATGAGCAGTTCTTC. The complete variable domain, with remaining parts taken from reference TRBV30 and TRBJ2-1, reads SQTIHQWPATLVQPVGSPLSLECTVEGTSNPNLYWYRQAAGRGLQLLFYSVGIGQISSEVPQNLSASRPQDRQFILSSKKLLLSDSGFYLCAWRRFTYNEQFFGPGTRLTVL.

Many counts were recorded for this clonotype. The chain has TRBV5-1 and TRBJ2-3, with D unresolved. Germline values: CDR1 SGHRS, CDR2 YFSETQ. The CDR3 has 15 residues. V was pared by 1 base and J by 1 base, with 10 bases between. CDR3 in amino acids: CASSLLAQRTDTQYF. The DNA of the CDR3 is TGCGCCAGCAGCTTGTTGGCGCAGCGCACAGATACGCAGTATTTT.

The chain employs TRBV28 and TRBJ2-1; no definite D call. This CDR3 region has 12 residues. From germline, CDR1 is MDHEN and CDR2 SYDVKM. The ends were cut back, 6 bases at V and 6 bases at J, with 9 bases in the middle. CDR3: CASRLGLNEQFF. The CDR3, as DNA: TGTGCCAGCAGGTTGGGTCTCAATGAGCAGTTCTTC.

This clonotype has a count of ten or more. The chain recombines TRBV2 with TRBJ2-1; maybe TRBD1 (5 bases). Trimming removed 8 bases at V and 6 bases at J, with 17 bases between. Germline CDR1 SNHLY, CDR2 FYNNEI. This CDR3 is built from 14 residues. The CDR3 DNA reads as TGTGCCAGCGAGAAGGGGCTTAGCCGCAATGAGCAGTTCTTC. Translation: CASEKGLSRNEQFF.

This clonotype has more than one count but fewer than ten. The rearrangement uses TRBV20-1 and TRBJ2-3; 14 bases align to TRBD2. The V gene end was trimmed by 6 bases and the J gene end by 3 bases; junction bases not matched to a gene: 8. Germline CDR1 reads DFQATT; CDR2 reads SNEGSKA (reference sequence). There are 16 residues in the CDR3. CDR3 DNA: TGCAGTGCCCCGACGACTAGCGGGAGGGTAACAGATACGCAGTATTTT. Protein sequence: CSAPTTSGRVTDTQYF.

The CDR3 sequence: CASTGLTDTQYF. CDR3 DNA: TGTGCCAGCACCGGGTTAACAGATACGCAGTATTTT. This chain joins TRBV12-3 or TRBV12-4 and TRBJ2-3; D is undetermined. This CDR3 has 12 residues. Trimming cost V 7 bases and J 3 bases, with 8 bases left between them.

This clonotype was seen a few times. The J gene is TRBJ2-3, the V gene TRBV5-1; 11 positions match TRBD2. Germline assignment: CDR1 SGHRS and CDR2 YFSETQ. After removal of 1 base from V and 4 bases from J, the junction contained 5 bases not matched to a gene. The CDR3 sequence is 16 residues long. The CDR3 DNA follows: TGCGCCAGCAGCTTGCCGACTAGCGGGACGGCAGATACGCAGTATTTT. This codes for CASSLPTSGTADTQYF.

This clonotype was seen once. The chain joins TRBV12-3 or TRBV12-4 to TRBJ2-6; D is unresolved. The CDR3 spans 15 residues. Deletions cut 3 bases from V and 4 bases from J, with 10 bases between. The CDR3: CASSFQVSGANVLTF. The CDR3 coding sequence is TGTGCCAGCAGTTTTCAGGTCTCCGGGGCCAACGTCCTGACTTTC.

This clonotype was recorded a few times. The J gene is TRBJ2-5, the V gene TRBV4-2, with D unresolved. Trimming took 0 bases from V and 7 from J, leaving 12 bases between them. Germline CDR1 and CDR2: LGHNA and YNFKEQ. This CDR3 has 14 amino acids. The CDR3, as DNA: TGTGCCAGCAGCCAAGATTTACGGATGGGGACCCAGTACTTC. This sequence encodes CASSQDLRMGTQYF.

This clonotype appeared a few times. The chain has TRBV10-3 and TRBJ2-1; 8 bases line up with TRBD1. Losses at the gene ends were 0 bases for V and 5 bases for J; bases not matched to a gene: 6. CDR1 is ENHRY and CDR2 is SYGVKD in the germline V gene. The CDR3 extends over 16 amino acids. CDR3 nucleotides: TGTGCCATCAGTGAGTCCCGACAGGGGAGCGACAATGAGCAGTTCTTC. Amino acid sequence: CAISESRQGSDNEQFF.

This clonotype has a handful of counts. The chain joins TRBV12-3 or TRBV12-4 to TRBJ2-1, with D perhaps being TRBD1 or TRBD2 (5 bases each). The CDR3 runs to 12 residues. V shed 5 bases and J shed 10 bases, with 12 bases lying between them. The CDR3: CASSPGDGEQFF. The CDR3 DNA reads TGTGCCAGCAGTCCTGGGGACGGAGAGCAGTTCTTC.

This clonotype turned up a few times. The chain links TRBV10-3 to TRBJ2-3, with TRBD2 identical over 15 bases. Germline V gene sequence: CDR1 ENHRY, CDR2 SYGVKD. Trimming cost V 6 bases and J 4 bases; bases outside gene matches: 2. This CDR3 has 15 amino acids. As DNA, the CDR3 is TGTGCCATCAGCTGGACTAGCGGGAGGGCAGATACGCAGTATTTT. Translation: CAISWTSGRADTQYF.

There are many counts of this clonotype. The chain has TRBV7-2 and TRBJ1-1; tentatively, D is TRBD1 (5 bases). This CDR3 is built from 14 residues. Germline V gene sequence: CDR1 SGHTA, CDR2 FQGNSA. V gave up 2 bases and J gave up 1 base, with 8 bases separating them. In DNA, the CDR3 is TGTGCCAGCAGCTTACAACAGGCGAACACTGAAGCTTTCTTT. The encoded protein is CASSLQQANTEAFF.

The rearrangement joins TRBV24-1 to TRBJ2-1, with 9 bases identical to TRBD2. The CDR3 has 16 residues. Germline assignment: CDR1 KGHDR and CDR2 SFDVKD. The V gene end was trimmed by 1 base and the J gene end by 5 bases; junction bases not matched to a gene: 5. CDR3 protein: CATSDLEAGGDNEQFF. The DNA of the CDR3 is TGTGCCACCAGTGATTTAGAGGCGGGAGGGGACAATGAGCAGTTCTTC.

The J gene is TRBJ2-1, the V gene TRBV18; D is possibly TRBD1 (6 bases). There are 16 residues in the CDR3. Between the trimmed V and J ends, which lost 5 bases and 9 bases, there was a span of 23 bases. Germline V gives CDR1 KGHSH, CDR2 LQKENI. This chain's CDR3 is CASSEQGRDLQSEQFF. For the CDR3, the DNA is TGTGCCAGCTCAGAACAGGGTCGTGACTTGCAGTCTGAGCAGTTCTTC.

V usage is TRBV20-1 and J usage is TRBJ1-2; D is unresolved. Trimming shortened V by 2 bases and J by 4 bases, and 14 bases separated the two germline ends. Germline-derived CDR1 and CDR2 are DFQATT and SNEGSKA (reference sequence). The CDR3 length is 14 residues. The CDR3, as DNA: TGCAGTGCTAGACGGCAGAATATTGTCTATGGCTACACCTTC. This gives the protein CSARRQNIVYGYTF.

This clonotype was observed a handful of times. The V gene is TRBV7-9, the J gene TRBJ2-7; 8 nucleotides match TRBD2. V dropped 8 bases and J dropped 0; count of bases not matched to a gene: 3. The CDR3 sequence is 13 residues long. Per germline, CDR1 SEHNR and CDR2 FQNEAQ (reference sequence). The CDR3 region is CASVSGTSYEQYF. DNA for the CDR3: TGTGCCAGCGTTAGCGGGACCTCCTACGAGCAGTACTTC.

In this sample, this clonotype turned up many times. This chain links TRBV27 with TRBJ2-7; TRBD1 matches 8 bases. J was trimmed by 0 bases and V by 5 bases; bases with no gene match: 6. Per germline, CDR1 MNHEY and CDR2 SMNVEV (reference sequence). The CDR3 covers 15 residues. The CDR3 nucleotides read TGTGCCAGCAGTCCCCGGACAGGGATCTCCTACGAGCAGTACTTC. Protein sequence: CASSPRTGISYEQYF.

This clonotype was seen a few times. The chain is built from TRBV5-4 and TRBJ1-1, with no clear D. Germline V lookup: CDR1 SGHNT, CDR2 YYREEE (reference sequence). Trimming took 2 bases from V and 6 from J, leaving 8 bases between them. This CDR3 has 12 residues. The CDR3: CASSFWQSEAFF. The CDR3 region has the DNA TGTGCCAGCAGCTTCTGGCAGTCTGAAGCTTTCTTT.

CDR3: CASSFSGTQSYEQYF. The DNA of the CDR3 is TGTGCCAGCAGTTTCTCCGGGACACAATCCTACGAGCAGTACTTC. The chain couples TRBV28 to TRBJ2-7, with a weak D call TRBD1 (6 bases). The CDR3 is 15 residues long. V lost 3 bases and J 1 base, leaving 13 bases between the germline ends. Germline lookup yields CDR1 MDHEN and CDR2 SYDVKM. The full variable domain, rest sourced from reference TRBV28 and TRBJ2-7, is DVKVTQSSRYLVKRTGEKVFLECVQDMDHENMFWYRQDPGLGLRLIYFSYDVKMKEKGDIPEGYSVSREKKERFSLILESASTNQTSMYLCASSFSGTQSYEQYFGPGTRLTVT.